This entry describes one T cell receptor beta chain. Its specificity is unknown. Cells designated naive CD8 were CD45RO-negative and were positively selected for CCR7, with terminally differentiated effector memory CD45RA+ cells excluded. All of the donors resided in Nashville, Tennessee, and each was a Caucasian adult. These data are taken from a study of shared clonotypes between healthy human individuals. Whole-study findings and limits: Lower generation probabilities were found for non-shared clonotypes than for those shared by all four donors.

This table comes from immunoSEQ multiplex PCR, and its TCRdb copy is limited to in-frame clones, with some not included. The sample lists around 1.9 million clones, approximately 94% occurring once. The source material was naive CD8+ T cells from PBMCs. This TCR was recovered from a man aged 18 to 29 in good health. Some clones in this sample may be carry-over from other donors' samples.

The CDR3 loop reads CASSPAVRAWSNQPQHF. In DNA form, the CDR3 reads TGTGCCAGCAGCCCTGCGGTTAGGGCGTGGAGCAATCAGCCCCAGCATTTT. The rearrangement uses TRBV5-8 and TRBJ1-5; D gene unclear. The V end was cut by 4 bases, the J end by 1 base, with 18 bases between. Germline values: CDR1 SGHTS, CDR2 YDEGEE. The CDR3 runs 17 residues.